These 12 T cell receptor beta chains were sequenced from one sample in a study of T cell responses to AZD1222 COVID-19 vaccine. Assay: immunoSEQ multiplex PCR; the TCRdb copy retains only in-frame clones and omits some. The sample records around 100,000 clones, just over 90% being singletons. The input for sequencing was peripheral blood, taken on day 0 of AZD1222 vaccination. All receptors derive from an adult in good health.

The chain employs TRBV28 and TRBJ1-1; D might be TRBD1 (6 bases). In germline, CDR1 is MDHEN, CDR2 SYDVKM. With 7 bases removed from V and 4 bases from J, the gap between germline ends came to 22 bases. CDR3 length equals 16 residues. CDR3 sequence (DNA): TGTGCCAGCAACTCTCGGGCAGGGGTTGGGGTCACTGAAGCTTTCTTT. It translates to CASNSRAGVGVTEAFF.

CDR3: CSVDGLAGESSYNEQFF. The CDR3 DNA is TGCAGCGTCGACGGGCTAGCGGGGGAGAGCTCCTACAATGAGCAGTTCTTC. This chain joins TRBV29-1 and TRBJ2-1; TRBD2 matches 10 bases. This CDR3 contains 17 residues. V lost 6 bases and J lost 0; bases outside the gene matches: 11. The germline gives CDR1 SQVTM, CDR2 ANQGSEA.

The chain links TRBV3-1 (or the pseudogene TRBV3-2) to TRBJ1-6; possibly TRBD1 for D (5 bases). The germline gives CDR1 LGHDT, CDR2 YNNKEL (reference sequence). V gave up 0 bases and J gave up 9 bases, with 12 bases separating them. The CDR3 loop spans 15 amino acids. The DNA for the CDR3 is TGTGCCAGCAGCCAAGATGTAAGGGGTAGTTCACCCCTCCACTTT. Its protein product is CASSQDVRGSSPLHF.

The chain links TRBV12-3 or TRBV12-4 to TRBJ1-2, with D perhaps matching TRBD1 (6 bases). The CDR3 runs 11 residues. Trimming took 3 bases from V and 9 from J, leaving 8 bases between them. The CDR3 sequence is CASSLGTSYTF. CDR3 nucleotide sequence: TGTGCCAGCAGTTTGGGGACAAGCTACACCTTC.

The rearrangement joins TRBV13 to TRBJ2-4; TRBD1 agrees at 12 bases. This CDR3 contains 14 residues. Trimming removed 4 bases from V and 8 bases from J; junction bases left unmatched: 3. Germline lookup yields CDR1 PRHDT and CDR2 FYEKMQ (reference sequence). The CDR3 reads CASSSRDRGHIQYF. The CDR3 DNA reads TGTGCCAGCAGCTCCCGGGACAGGGGGCACATTCAGTACTTC.

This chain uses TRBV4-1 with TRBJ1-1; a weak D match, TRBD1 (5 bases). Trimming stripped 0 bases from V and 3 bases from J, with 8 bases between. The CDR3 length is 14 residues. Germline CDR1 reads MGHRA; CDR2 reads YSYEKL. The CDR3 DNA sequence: TGCGCCAGCAGCCAAGACGACAGATACACTGAAGCTTTCTTT. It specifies CASSQDDRYTEAFF.

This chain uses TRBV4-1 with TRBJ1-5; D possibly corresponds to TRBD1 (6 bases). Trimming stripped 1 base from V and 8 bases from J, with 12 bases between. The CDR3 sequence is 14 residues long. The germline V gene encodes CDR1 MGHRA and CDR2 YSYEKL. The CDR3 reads CASSQARGREPQHF. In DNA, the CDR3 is TGCGCCAGCAGCCAAGCCAGGGGTCGGGAGCCCCAGCATTTT.

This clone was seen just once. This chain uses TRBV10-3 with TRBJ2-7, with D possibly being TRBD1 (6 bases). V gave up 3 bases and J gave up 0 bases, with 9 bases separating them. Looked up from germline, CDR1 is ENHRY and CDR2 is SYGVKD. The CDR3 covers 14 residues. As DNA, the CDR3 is TGTGCCATCAGTGACCAGGGGAGCTCCTACGAGCAGTACTTC. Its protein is CAISDQGSSYEQYF.

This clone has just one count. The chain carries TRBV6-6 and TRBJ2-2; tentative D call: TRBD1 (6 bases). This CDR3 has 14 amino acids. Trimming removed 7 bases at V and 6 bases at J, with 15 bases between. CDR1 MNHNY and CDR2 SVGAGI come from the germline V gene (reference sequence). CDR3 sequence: CASTPQGWAGELFF. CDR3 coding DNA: TGTGCCAGCACCCCACAGGGTTGGGCCGGGGAGCTGTTTTTT.

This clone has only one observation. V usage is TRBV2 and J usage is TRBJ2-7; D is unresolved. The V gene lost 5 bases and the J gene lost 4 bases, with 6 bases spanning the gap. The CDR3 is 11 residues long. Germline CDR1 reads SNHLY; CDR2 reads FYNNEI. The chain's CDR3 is CASSLGYEQYF. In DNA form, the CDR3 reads TGTGCCAGCAGTTTAGGATACGAGCAGTACTTC.

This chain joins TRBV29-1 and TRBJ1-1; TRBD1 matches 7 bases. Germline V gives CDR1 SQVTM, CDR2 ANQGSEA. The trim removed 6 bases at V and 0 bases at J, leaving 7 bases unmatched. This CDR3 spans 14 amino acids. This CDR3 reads CSVLGTAMNTEAFF. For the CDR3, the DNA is TGCAGCGTCCTCGGGACAGCTATGAACACTGAAGCTTTCTTT.

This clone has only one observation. The CDR3 loop is CASGYRDSNQPQHF. The CDR3 DNA sequence: TGTGCCAGCGGTTACAGGGATAGCAATCAGCCCCAGCATTTT. V gene TRBV5-8 combines with J gene TRBJ1-5; tentatively, D is TRBD1 (6 bases). CDR1 is SGHTS and CDR2 is YDEGEE in the germline V gene. The CDR3 length is 14 residues. V lost 7 bases to trimming and J lost 0 bases, with 11 bases between them.